The 15 T cell receptor beta chains in this list originate from one sample, sequenced in a study of cytomegalovirus exposure and HLA in healthy donors. Both 60 Vbeta primers and 13 Jbeta primers went into the PCR. The repertoire was sequenced with immunoSEQ multiplex PCR; TCRdb's copy has only in-frame clones and lacks some. The sample contains a few hundred thousand clones, approximately 90% of which appear only once. Sequenced input: PBMCs. The source of these receptors is a young woman in good health and CMV-seronegative.

CDR3 bases: TGTGCCAGCAGTGAGTGGGACAGGAATGAAAAACTGTTTTTT. Residues: CASSEWDRNEKLFF. This chain joins TRBV2 and TRBJ1-4; 8 bases match TRBD1. With 3 bases clipped from V and 5 bases from J, the junction kept 2 bases outside the gene matches. This CDR3 region has 14 residues. CDR1 and CDR2 from the germline V gene are SNHLY and FYNNEI.

In regard to this clone: The junction does not match germline at one end; this may be a read error. The chain joins TRBV15 to TRBJ2-5; 7 positions agree with TRBD1. This CDR3 has 15 residues. CDR1 and CDR2 from the germline V gene are LNHNV and YYDKDF (reference sequence). The CDR3: CATSSVRTGPPRRNF. CDR3 coding DNA: TGTGCCACCAGCAGTGTGCGGACAGGCCCGCCGAGGAGGAACTTC.

As DNA, the CDR3 is TGTGCCAGCAGCTATAGGACAGGGGGCTTATACGAGCAGTACTTC. Amino acids: CASSYRTGGLYEQYF. This chain joins TRBV11-2 and TRBJ2-5; 11 nucleotides line up with TRBD1. The J call may be faulty, since TRBJ2-7 better matches the DNA end. The germline V gene has CDR1 SGHAT and CDR2 FQNNGV. The CDR3 loop spans 15 amino acids.

The CDR3 protein is CASSGNTEAFF. As DNA, the CDR3 is TGCGCCAGTTCAGGGAACACTGAAGCTTTCTTT. This chain connects TRBV10-1 to TRBJ1-1; no clear D. Germline V gene sequence: CDR1 WNHNN, CDR2 SYGVQD (reference sequence). The V and J ends lost 9 bases and 1 base respectively, with 6 bases between them. The CDR3 length is 11 residues.

CDR3 sequence (DNA): TGTGCCAGCAGCTTTCGCCCCTCTGGGAGTCAGCCCCAGCATTTT. Translation: CASSFRPSGSQPQHF. This rearrangement joins TRBV7-2 to TRBJ1-5, with D hard to call. The CDR3 totals 15 residues. The germline V and J ends were trimmed by 3 bases and 6 bases, with 15 bases remaining between them. CDR1 and CDR2 from the germline V gene are SGHTA and FQGNSA.

This rearrangement joins TRBV5-4 to TRBJ2-7, with TRBD1 matching 8 bases. Germline trimming cut 5 bases from V and 2 bases from J; bases unmatched to any gene: 9. This CDR3 is built from 15 residues. CDR1 and CDR2 (germline): SGHNT, YYREEE (reference sequence). In DNA, the CDR3 is TGTGCCAGCAGGTACGCCGGGACAGGAGCCTACGAGCAGTACTTC. Its translation is CASRYAGTGAYEQYF.

As DNA, the CDR3 is TGTGCCAGCTCTCCCAGGGACTCCCCCAGCGATACGCAGTATTTT. Translating it yields CASSPRDSPSDTQYF. J is TRBJ2-3 and V is TRBV18, with a weak D call TRBD2 (6 bases). Germline CDR1 reads KGHSH; CDR2 reads LQKENI. V was clipped by 6 bases and J by 6 bases, with 19 bases between them. The CDR3 covers 15 residues. Together with reference TRBV18 and TRBJ2-3, the CDR3 gives the full variable domain: NAGVMQNPRHLVRRRGQEARLRCSPMKGHSHVYWYRQLPEEGLKFMVYLQKENIIDESGMPKERFSAEFPKEGPSILRIQQVVRGDSAAYFCASSPRDSPSDTQYFGPGTRLTVL.

The chain recombines TRBV4-1 with TRBJ2-7; a possible D gene is TRBD1 (6 bases). This CDR3 is 15 amino acids long. CDR1 is MGHRA, CDR2 YSYEKL, per germline. V lost 1 base and J lost 3, with 13 bases in between. CDR3 DNA: TGCGCCAGCAGCCAAGTGCAGGGGTCACACTACGAGCAGTACTTC. It yields the protein CASSQVQGSHYEQYF.

The chain couples TRBV29-1 to TRBJ2-7, with D tentatively TRBD1 (5 bases). The CDR3 is 14 amino acids. CDR1 is SQVTM and CDR2 is ANQGSEA in the germline V gene. Between the trimmed V and J ends, which lost 4 bases and 3 bases, there was a span of 16 bases. The CDR3 nucleotides are TGCAGCGTTGTACTCCACCTCCAGGGCTACGAGCAGTACTTC. It translates to CSVVLHLQGYEQYF.

V is TRBV18 and J is TRBJ1-1; D uncertain. The CDR3 is made up of 16 amino acids. The germline gives CDR1 KGHSH, CDR2 LQKENI. Trimming pared 4 bases from V and 3 bases from J, leaving 18 bases between. The CDR3 is CASSRGEGRAYTEAFF. CDR3 nucleotides: TGTGCCAGCTCACGCGGGGAAGGGCGTGCTTACACTGAAGCTTTCTTT.

The chain joins TRBV5-6 to TRBJ2-2; D perhaps matches TRBD2 (5 bases). With 4 bases removed from V and 4 bases from J, the gap between germline ends came to 20 bases. The CDR3 consists of 17 residues. Germline CDR1 and CDR2: SGHDT and YYEEEE. Written as DNA, the CDR3 is TGTGCCAGCAGCCCGTACTTGAGCGAGGGCCTCACCGGGGAGCTGTTTTTT. It is translated as CASSPYLSEGLTGELFF.

The genes are TRBV5-1 and TRBJ2-3, with 14 positions matching TRBD2. Looked up from germline, CDR1 is SGHRS and CDR2 is YFSETQ. The CDR3 has 16 residues. V was pared by 4 bases and J by 3 bases, with 4 bases of the junction left unmatched. CDR3 nucleotide sequence: TGCGCCAGCAGCCGGGGACTAGCGGGAGAGACAGATACGCAGTATTTT. Its translation: CASSRGLAGETDTQYF.

V gene TRBV15 combines with J gene TRBJ2-1; maybe TRBD2 (7 bases). V lost 8 bases, J lost 0 bases, and 26 bases lay in between. This CDR3 region has 19 residues. CDR1 LNHNV and CDR2 YYDKDF come from the germline V gene (reference sequence). For the CDR3, the DNA is TGTGCCACCGCCTCCCCCTTGGCGGGCGGGGGCTTCTCCTACAATGAGCAGTTCTTC. It encodes CATASPLAGGGFSYNEQFF.

This chain uses TRBV7-6 with TRBJ2-1; tentative D call: TRBD1 (5 bases). V gave up 1 base and J gave up 4 bases, with 20 bases separating them. The CDR3 runs to 18 residues. Looked up from germline, CDR1 is SGHVS and CDR2 is FNYEAQ. The CDR3 region is CASSLVLGARYPYNEQFF. In DNA form, the CDR3 reads TGTGCCAGCAGCTTAGTATTAGGGGCCCGTTACCCTTACAATGAGCAGTTCTTC.

This clone is a singleton in its sample. The chain recombines TRBV7-2 with TRBJ2-1, with 9 bases lining up with TRBD2. Per germline, CDR1 SGHTA and CDR2 FQGNSA. CDR3 length: 16 amino acids. V was pared by 4 bases and J by 2 bases, with 6 bases of the junction left unmatched. CDR3: CASSSSGAATYNEQFF. In DNA, the CDR3 is TGTGCCAGCAGCTCTAGCGGGGCGGCTACCTACAATGAGCAGTTCTTC.